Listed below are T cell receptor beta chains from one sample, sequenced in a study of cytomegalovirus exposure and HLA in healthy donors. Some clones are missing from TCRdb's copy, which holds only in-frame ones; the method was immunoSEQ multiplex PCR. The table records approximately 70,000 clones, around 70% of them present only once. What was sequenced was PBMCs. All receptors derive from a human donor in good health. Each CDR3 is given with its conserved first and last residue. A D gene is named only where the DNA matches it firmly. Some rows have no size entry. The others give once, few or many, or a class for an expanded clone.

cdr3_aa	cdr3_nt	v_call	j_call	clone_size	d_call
CASSLQGASYGYTF	TGTGCCAGCAGCCTTCAGGGGGCCTCCTATGGCTACACCTTC	TRBV9	TRBJ1-2	few	TRBD1
CASSMVRGGRASGEQYF	TGTGCCAGTAGTATGGTCCGCGGCGGGAGGGCCTCCGGGGAGCAGTACTTC	TRBV19	TRBJ2-7	-	TRBD2
CASGAPASGARTAYNEQFF	TGTGCTAGTGGTGCCCCGGCTAGCGGGGCCCGAACCGCCTACAATGAGCAGTTCTTC	TRBV12-5	TRBJ2-1	once	TRBD2
CASSLVYGGGTEAFF	TGTGCCAGCAGCTTGGTCTACGGGGGAGGAACTGAAGCTTTCTTT	TRBV5-8	TRBJ1-1	-	-
CATSRGPRDSEAFF	TGTGCCACCAGCAGAGGGCCCAGGGACTCTGAAGCTTTCTTT	TRBV15	TRBJ1-1	-	-
CASSESGLDTDTQYF	TGTGCCAGCAGTGAATCGGGACTAGACACAGATACGCAGTATTTT	TRBV25-1	TRBJ2-3	-	TRBD2
CASSVEGLRAPTDNEQFF	TGTGCCAGCAGCGTAGAGGGACTCCGAGCCCCTACAGACAATGAGCAGTTCTTC	TRBV9	TRBJ2-1	-	-
CASSVETGWVNTEAFF	TGTGCCAGCAGTGTAGAGACAGGGTGGGTTAACACTGAAGCTTTCTTT	TRBV25-1	TRBJ1-1	once	TRBD1
CSVEARGSYNEQFF	TGCAGCGTTGAAGCCAGGGGTTCCTACAATGAGCAGTTCTTC	TRBV29-1	TRBJ2-1	-	-
CASSQVSGIGELFF	TGCGCCAGCAGCCAAGTCTCCGGGATCGGGGAGCTGTTTTTT	TRBV4-1	TRBJ2-2	-	-
CASSHGQGLTEAFF	TGTGCCAGCAGTCACGGACAGGGTTTAACTGAAGCTTTCTTT	TRBV28	TRBJ1-1	many	TRBD1
CASRRGGDLAGGADTQYF	TGTGCCAGCCGGAGAGGGGGGGATTTAGCGGGAGGCGCAGATACGCAGTATTTT	TRBV28	TRBJ2-3	-	TRBD2
CASSIDSRTDTQYF	TGTGCCAGTAGTATCGACAGTCGCACAGATACGCAGTATTTT	TRBV19	TRBJ2-3	-	-
CASSLPTGTEYEQYF	TGTGCCAGCAGTCTTCCGACCGGGACAGAGTACGAGCAGTACTTC	TRBV6-6	TRBJ2-7	-	TRBD1
CSVRGTGGTFNEQFF	TGCAGCGTTCGTGGGACAGGGGGTACATTCAATGAGCAGTTCTTC	TRBV29-1	TRBJ2-1	-	TRBD1
CASSNSPPRPLGNEQFF	TGTGCCAGCAGCAACTCTCCGCCGAGACCCCTCGGGAATGAGCAGTTCTTC	TRBV7-9	TRBJ2-1	-	-
CASSPTPLYGYTF	TGTGCCAGCAGCCCTACCCCCTTATATGGCTACACCTTC	TRBV6-1	TRBJ1-2	once	-
CASNRKASGYEQYF	TGTGCCAGCAACCGTAAGGCGAGCGGCTACGAGCAGTACTTC	TRBV2	TRBJ2-7	-	-
CASSEWRSNTEAFF	TGTGCCAGCAGTGAATGGCGGTCGAACACTGAAGCTTTCTTT	TRBV2	TRBJ1-1	-	-
CASSQETGVAEAFF	TGTGCCAGCAGCCAGGAGACAGGTGTCGCTGAAGCTTTCTTT	TRBV4-2	TRBJ1-1	-	-
CASSLQGFNYGYTF	TGTGCCAGCAGCTTACAGGGGTTTAACTATGGCTACACCTTC	TRBV5-4	TRBJ1-2	-	TRBD1
CASSLTGIIGEAFF	TGTGCCAGCAGCCTAACAGGGATTATTGGTGAAGCTTTCTTT	TRBV6-6	TRBJ1-1	few	-
CASSETVAGGVDEQYF	TGTGCCAGCAGTGAAACGGTAGCGGGAGGAGTCGACGAGCAGTACTTC	TRBV6-1	TRBJ2-7	-	TRBD2
CASSGGQGDTEAFF	TGCGCCAGCAGCGGCGGACAGGGGGACACTGAAGCTTTCTTT	TRBV5-1	TRBJ1-1	-	TRBD1
CASRLTRLALSTDTQYF	TGTGCCAGCAGACTAACGAGACTAGCGCTTAGCACAGATACGCAGTATTTT	TRBV5-6	TRBJ2-3	-	TRBD2
CASSSSGGEKLFF	TGTGCCAGCAGCTCATCGGGGGGGGAAAAACTGTTTTTT	TRBV7-9	TRBJ1-4	-	-
CASSPGLAGIETQYF	TGTGCCAGCAGTCCAGGACTAGCGGGAATAGAGACCCAGTACTTC	TRBV6-6	TRBJ2-5	-	TRBD2
CASSTGQARPYEQYF	TGCGCCAGCAGCACCGGACAGGCGCGCCCCTACGAGCAGTACTTC	TRBV5-1	TRBJ2-7	-	TRBD1
CASSFGQGPYGYTF	TGTGCCAGCAGTTTTGGACAGGGCCCCTATGGCTACACCTTC	TRBV27	TRBJ1-2	-	TRBD1
CASSIGRRFHQPQHF	TGTGCCAGTAGTATAGGACGGAGGTTTCATCAGCCCCAGCATTTT	TRBV19	TRBJ1-5	once	-
CSVEDRGVGGNTIYF	TGCAGCGTTGAAGATCGCGGGGTGGGAGGAAACACCATATATTTT	TRBV29-1	TRBJ1-3	-	-
CASTPRGGANYGYTF	TGTGCCAGCACCCCTCGGGGGGGCGCGAACTATGGCTACACCTTC	TRBV5-4	TRBJ1-2	few	-
CAWSPQAGGRQPQHF	TGTGCCTGGAGTCCTCAAGCCGGGGGGCGACAGCCCCAGCATTTT	TRBV30	TRBJ1-5	-	-
CASSLSGGSYNEQFF	TGTGCCAGCAGTCTTTCAGGGGGGTCGTACAATGAGCAGTTCTTC	TRBV7-3	TRBJ2-1	-	-
CASSGGSYNEQFF	TGTGCCAGCTCCGGGGGTAGCTACAATGAGCAGTTCTTC	TRBV7-9	TRBJ2-1	-	-
CASSLSTGVGETQYF	TGTGCCAGCAGTTTATCCACAGGGGTGGGGGAGACCCAGTACTTC	TRBV27	TRBJ2-5	-	TRBD1
CASSRGGQEYEQYF	TGCGCCAGCAGCCGAGGGGGACAGGAGTACGAGCAGTACTTC	TRBV5-1	TRBJ2-7	-	TRBD1
CASSWPLAGVSDEQYF	TGTGCCAGCAGCTGGCCACTAGCGGGAGTTTCGGACGAGCAGTACTTC	TRBV7-9	TRBJ2-7	-	TRBD2